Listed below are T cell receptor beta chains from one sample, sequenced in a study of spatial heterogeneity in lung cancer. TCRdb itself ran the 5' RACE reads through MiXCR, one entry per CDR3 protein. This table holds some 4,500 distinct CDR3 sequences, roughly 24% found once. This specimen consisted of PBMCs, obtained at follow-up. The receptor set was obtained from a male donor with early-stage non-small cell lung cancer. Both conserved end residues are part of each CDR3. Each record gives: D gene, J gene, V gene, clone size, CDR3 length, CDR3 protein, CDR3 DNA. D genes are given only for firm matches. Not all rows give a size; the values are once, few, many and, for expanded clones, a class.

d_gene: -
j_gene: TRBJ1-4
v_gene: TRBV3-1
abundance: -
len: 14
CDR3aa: CASSHLGMDEKLFF
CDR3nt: TGTGCCAGCAGCCATCTGGGGATGGATGAAAAACTGTTTTTT

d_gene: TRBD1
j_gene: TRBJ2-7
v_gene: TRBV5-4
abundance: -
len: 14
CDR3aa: CASSFRDSPYEQYF
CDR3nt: TGTGCCAGCAGCTTCCGGGACAGTCCCTACGAGCAGTACTTC

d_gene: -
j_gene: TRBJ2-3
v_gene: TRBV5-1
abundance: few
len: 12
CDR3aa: CASSLLTDTQYF
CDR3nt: TGCGCCAGCAGCCTCCTCACAGATACGCAGTATTTT

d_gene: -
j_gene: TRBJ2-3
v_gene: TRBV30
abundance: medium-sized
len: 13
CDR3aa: CAWSPRVPGTQYF
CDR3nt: TGTGCCTGGAGCCCAAGGGTGCCTGGTACGCAGTATTTT

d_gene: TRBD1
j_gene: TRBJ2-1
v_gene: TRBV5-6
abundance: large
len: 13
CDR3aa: CASSAVRDRRQFF
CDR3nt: TGTGCCAGCAGCGCCGTCCGGGACAGGAGGCAGTTCTTC

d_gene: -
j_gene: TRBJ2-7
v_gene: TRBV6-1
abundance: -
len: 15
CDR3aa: CASSEVVGASGEQYF
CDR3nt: TGTGCCAGCAGTGAAGTGGTAGGGGCGAGCGGCGAGCAGTACTTC

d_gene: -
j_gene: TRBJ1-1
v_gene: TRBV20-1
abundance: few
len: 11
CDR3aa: CSAPVTYEAFF
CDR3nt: TGCAGTGCGCCCGTAACTTATGAAGCTTTCTTT

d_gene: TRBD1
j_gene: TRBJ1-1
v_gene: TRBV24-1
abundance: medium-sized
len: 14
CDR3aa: CATSGGTANTEAFF
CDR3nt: TGTGCCACCAGTGGCGGGACAGCTAACACTGAAGCTTTCTTT

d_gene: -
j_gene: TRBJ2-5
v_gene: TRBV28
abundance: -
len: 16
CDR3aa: CASSTAGTRSQETQYF
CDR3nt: TGTGCCAGCAGCACAGCCGGGACAAGGAGCCAAGAGACCCAGTACTTC

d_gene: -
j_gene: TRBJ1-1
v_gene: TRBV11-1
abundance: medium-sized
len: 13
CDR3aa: CASSLAWGDEAFF
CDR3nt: TGTGCCAGCAGCTTAGCCTGGGGAGATGAAGCTTTCTTT

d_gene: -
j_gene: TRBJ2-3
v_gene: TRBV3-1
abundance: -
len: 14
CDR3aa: CASSPQLTPDTQYF
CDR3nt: TGTGCCAGCAGCCCTCAATTGACTCCAGATACGCAGTATTTT

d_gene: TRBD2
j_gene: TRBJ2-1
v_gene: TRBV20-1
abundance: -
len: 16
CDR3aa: CSARSSGGAPYNEQFF
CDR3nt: TGCAGTGCGAGAAGTAGCGGGGGGGCCCCCTACAATGAGCAGTTCTTC

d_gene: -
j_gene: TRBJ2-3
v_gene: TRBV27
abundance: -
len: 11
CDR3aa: CASSLGDTQYF
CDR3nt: TGTGCCAGCAGTTTAGGGGATACGCAGTATTTT

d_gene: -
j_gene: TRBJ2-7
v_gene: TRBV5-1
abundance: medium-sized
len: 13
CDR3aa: CASSFGPRYEQYF
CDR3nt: TGCGCCAGCAGCTTCGGACCCCGCTACGAGCAGTACTTC

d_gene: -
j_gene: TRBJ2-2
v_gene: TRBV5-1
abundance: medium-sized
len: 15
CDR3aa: CASSFQGFGAGELFF
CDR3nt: TGCGCCAGCAGCTTTCAGGGGTTTGGAGCCGGGGAGCTGTTTTTT

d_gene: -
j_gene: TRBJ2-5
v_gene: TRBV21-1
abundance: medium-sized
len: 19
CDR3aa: CASSTLLMGSLPLQETQYF
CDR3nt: TGTGCCAGCAGCACCCTTTTAATGGGCTCGTTGCCCCTCCAAGAGACCCAGTACTTC

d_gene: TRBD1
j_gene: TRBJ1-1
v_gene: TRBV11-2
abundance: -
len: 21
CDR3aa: CASSFELGATGQGRSNTEAFF
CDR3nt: TGTGCCAGCAGCTTCGAACTAGGAGCGACAGGGCAGGGACGGTCGAACACTGAAGCTTTCTTT

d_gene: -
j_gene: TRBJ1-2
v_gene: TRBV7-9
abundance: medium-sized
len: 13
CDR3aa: CASSPAGTYGYTF
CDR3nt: TGTGCCAGCAGCCCCGCGGGCACATATGGCTACACCTTC

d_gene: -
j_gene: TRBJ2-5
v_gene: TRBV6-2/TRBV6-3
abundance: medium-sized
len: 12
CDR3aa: CASSYASETQYF
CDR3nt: TGTGCCAGCAGTTACGCTTCAGAGACCCAGTACTTC

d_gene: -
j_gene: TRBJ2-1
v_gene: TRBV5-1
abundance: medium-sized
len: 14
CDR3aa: CASSTTLTLNEQFF
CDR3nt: TGCGCCAGCAGTACTACATTAACCCTAAATGAGCAGTTCTTC

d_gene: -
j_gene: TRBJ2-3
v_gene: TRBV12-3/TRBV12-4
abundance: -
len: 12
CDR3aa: CASSPDLGTQYF
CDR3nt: TGTGCCAGCAGCCCGGACTTGGGTACGCAGTATTTT

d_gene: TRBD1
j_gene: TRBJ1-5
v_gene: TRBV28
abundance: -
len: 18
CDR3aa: CASNPTGGAWGSNQPQHF
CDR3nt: TGTGCCAGCAACCCGACAGGGGGCGCGTGGGGTAGCAATCAGCCCCAGCATTTT

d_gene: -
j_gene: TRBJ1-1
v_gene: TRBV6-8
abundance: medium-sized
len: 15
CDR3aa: CASLPGRRVDTEAFF
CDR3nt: TGTGCCAGCCTACCGGGACGGAGGGTTGACACTGAAGCTTTCTTT

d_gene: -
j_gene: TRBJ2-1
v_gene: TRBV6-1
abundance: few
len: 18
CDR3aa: CASTLPPEAGTSYNEQFF
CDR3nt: TGTGCCAGCACCCTTCCCCCCGAGGCGGGGACCTCCTACAATGAGCAGTTCTTC

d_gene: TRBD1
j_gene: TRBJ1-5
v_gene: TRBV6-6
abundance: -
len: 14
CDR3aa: CASSYDTGVQPQHF
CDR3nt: TGTGCCAGCAGTTACGACACAGGGGTACAGCCCCAGCATTTT

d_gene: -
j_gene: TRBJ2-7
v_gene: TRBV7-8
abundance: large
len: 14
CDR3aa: CASSLSELSYEQYF
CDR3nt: TGTGCCAGCAGCTTATCGGAGCTCTCCTACGAGCAGTACTTC

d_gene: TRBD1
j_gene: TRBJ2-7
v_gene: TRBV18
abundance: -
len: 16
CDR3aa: CASSRTRDRVGYEQYF
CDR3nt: TGTGCCAGCTCACGGACCCGGGACAGGGTCGGTTACGAGCAGTACTTC

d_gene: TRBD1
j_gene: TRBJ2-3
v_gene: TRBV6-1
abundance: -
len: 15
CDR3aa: CASSDGQGFTDTQYF
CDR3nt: TGTGCCAGCAGTGACGGACAGGGATTCACAGATACGCAGTATTTT

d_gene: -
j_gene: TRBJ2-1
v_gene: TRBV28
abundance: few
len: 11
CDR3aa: CASSFRDEQFF
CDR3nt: TGTGCCAGCAGTTTTCGGGATGAGCAGTTCTTC

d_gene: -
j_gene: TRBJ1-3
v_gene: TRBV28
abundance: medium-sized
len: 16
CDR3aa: CASSLVNRVAGNTIYF
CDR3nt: TGTGCCAGCAGTTTGGTAAACAGGGTTGCTGGAAACACCATATATTTT

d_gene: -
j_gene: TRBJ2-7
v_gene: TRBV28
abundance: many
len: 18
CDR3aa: CASRSPQTGSYPSYEQYF
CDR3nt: TGTGCCAGCAGATCCCCGCAAACAGGGAGTTATCCCTCCTACGAGCAGTACTTC

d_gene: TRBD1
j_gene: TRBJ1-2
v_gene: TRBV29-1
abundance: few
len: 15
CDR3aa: CSVRRDRGLAYGYTF
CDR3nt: TGCAGCGTCCGCCGGGACAGGGGGCTCGCCTATGGCTACACCTTC

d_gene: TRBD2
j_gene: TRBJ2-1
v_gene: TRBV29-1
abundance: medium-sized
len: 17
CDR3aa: CSVEDGAGGIPYNEQFF
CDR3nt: TGCAGCGTTGAAGATGGGGCGGGGGGGATACCCTACAATGAGCAGTTCTTC

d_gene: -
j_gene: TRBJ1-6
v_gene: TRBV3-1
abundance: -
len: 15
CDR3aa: CASSQDGVPGSPLHF
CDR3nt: TGTGCCAGCAGCCAAGACGGGGTGCCGGGTTCACCCCTCCACTTT

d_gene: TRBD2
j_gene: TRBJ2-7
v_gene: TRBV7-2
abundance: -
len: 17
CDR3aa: CASSLDAGTSGRGEQYF
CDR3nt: TGTGCCAGCAGCTTAGACGCCGGGACTAGCGGGAGGGGAGAGCAGTACTTC

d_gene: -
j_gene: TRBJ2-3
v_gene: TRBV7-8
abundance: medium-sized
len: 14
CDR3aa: CASSWDPSTDTQYF
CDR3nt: TGTGCCAGCAGCTGGGATCCTAGCACAGATACGCAGTATTTT

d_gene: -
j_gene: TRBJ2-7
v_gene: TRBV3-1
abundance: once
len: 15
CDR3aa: CASSQDPGATYEQYF
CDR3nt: TGTGCCAGCAGCCAAGATCCTGGGGCGACCTACGAGCAGTACTTC

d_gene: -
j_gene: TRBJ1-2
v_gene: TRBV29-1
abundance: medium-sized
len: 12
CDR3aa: CSAEKANYGYTF
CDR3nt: TGCAGCGCCGAGAAGGCTAACTATGGCTACACCTTC

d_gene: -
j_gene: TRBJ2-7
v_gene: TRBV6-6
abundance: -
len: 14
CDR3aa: CASSYYVQENEQYF
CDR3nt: TGTGCCAGCAGTTACTACGTACAGGAGAACGAGCAGTACTTC

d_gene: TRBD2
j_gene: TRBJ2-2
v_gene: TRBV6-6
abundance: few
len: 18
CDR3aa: CASSYNLGSGRPAGELFF
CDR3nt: TGTGCCAGCAGTTACAACCTGGGTAGCGGGAGGCCGGCCGGGGAGCTGTTTTTT

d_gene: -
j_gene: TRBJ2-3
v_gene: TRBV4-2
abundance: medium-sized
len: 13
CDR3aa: CASSQDQTDTQYF
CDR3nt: TGTGCCAGCAGCCAAGATCAAACAGATACGCAGTATTTT

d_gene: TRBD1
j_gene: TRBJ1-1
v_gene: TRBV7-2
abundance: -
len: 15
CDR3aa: CASSYRTGAGTEAFF
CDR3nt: TGTGCCAGCAGCTATCGGACAGGGGCGGGCACTGAAGCTTTCTTT